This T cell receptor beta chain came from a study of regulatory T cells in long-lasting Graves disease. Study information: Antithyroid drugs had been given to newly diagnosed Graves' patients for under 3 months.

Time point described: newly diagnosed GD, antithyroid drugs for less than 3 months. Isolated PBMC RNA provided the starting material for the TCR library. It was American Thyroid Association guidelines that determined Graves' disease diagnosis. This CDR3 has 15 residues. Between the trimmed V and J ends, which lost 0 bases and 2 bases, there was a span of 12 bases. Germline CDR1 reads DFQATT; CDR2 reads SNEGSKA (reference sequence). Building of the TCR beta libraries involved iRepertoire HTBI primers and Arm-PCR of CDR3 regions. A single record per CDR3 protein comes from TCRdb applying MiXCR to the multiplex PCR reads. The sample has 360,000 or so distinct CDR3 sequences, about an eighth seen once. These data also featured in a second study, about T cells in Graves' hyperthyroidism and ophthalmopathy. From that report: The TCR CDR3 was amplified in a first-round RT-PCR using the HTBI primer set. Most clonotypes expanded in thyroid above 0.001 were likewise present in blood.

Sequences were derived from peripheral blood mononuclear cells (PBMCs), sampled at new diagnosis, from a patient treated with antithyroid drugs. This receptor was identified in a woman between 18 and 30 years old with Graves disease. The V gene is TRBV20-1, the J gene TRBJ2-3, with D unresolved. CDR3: CSARDLGEVTDTQYF. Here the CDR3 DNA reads TGCAGTGCTAGAGATCTTGGAGAAGTCACAGATACGCAGTATTTT.